This T cell receptor beta chain appears in the sequencing data of a study of blood T cell repertoires in COVID-19. This CDR3 region has 13 residues. J lost 4 bases, V lost 6 bases, and 6 bases had no gene match. CDR1 ENHRY and CDR2 SYGVKD come from the germline V gene. This clone was detected only a few times. Produced via immunoSEQ multiplex PCR; TCRdb's table is partial and in-frame only. Altogether about 140,000 clones are present, around 82% being singletons, with the ten largest covering under 7%. Clinical history reported by participants formed the basis on which cohorts were assigned. The TCR was taken from a middle-aged man with acute COVID-19. The sample comprised PBMCs or T cells enriched from blood (not recorded which). This rearrangement joins TRBV10-3 to TRBJ2-7; 7 positions agree with TRBD2. DNA for the CDR3: TGTGCCATCAGCCCGGGACTAAGGTACGAGCAGTACTTC. Its translation is CAISPGLRYEQYF.